Listed here are 7 T cell receptor beta chains from one sample, sequenced in a study of persistence of HIV-infected CD4 T cells. These receptors have no identified antigens. This nonspecific control used anti-CD3/anti-CD28 bead stimulation of CD4+ T cells. Sorting of responding CD4+ T cells relied on upregulated CD40 ligand together with CD69. This was the immunoSEQ version 4 assay in survey mode. The protocol was immunoSEQ multiplex PCR, while the TCRdb copy is restricted to in-frame clones and leaves out a portion. In the table there are 30,000 to 45,000 clones, roughly 86% of which are singletons. The sample was CD4+ T cells sorted from PBMCs after approximately 20-hour stimulation, taken from a patient who received antiretroviral therapy. These receptors all stem from an adult man with HIV who was CMV-seropositive.

The chain carries TRBV3-1 (or the pseudogene TRBV3-2) and TRBJ1-1; possible D gene TRBD1, 6 bases. From germline, CDR1 is LGHDT and CDR2 YNNKEL (reference sequence). The CDR3 covers 15 residues. The germline V and J ends were trimmed by 1 base and 1 base, with 10 bases remaining between them. CDR3 amino acids: CASSQGDRTNTEAFF. The DNA of the CDR3 is TGTGCCAGCAGCCAAGGAGACAGGACGAACACTGAAGCTTTCTTT.

A few counts support this clone. The gene calls are TRBV18 and TRBJ2-7; the D gene is possibly TRBD1 (6 bases). Germline CDR1 reads KGHSH; CDR2 reads LQKENI. This CDR3 spans 13 amino acids. V lost 2 bases, J lost 2 bases, and 7 bases lay in between. The CDR3: CASSPDRTYEQYF. The CDR3 DNA sequence: TGTGCCAGCTCACCAGACAGGACCTACGAGCAGTACTTC.

This clone appeared once. This rearrangement joins TRBV30 to TRBJ1-1; possibly TRBD1 for D (6 bases). The CDR3 contains 14 residues. Germline CDR1 reads GTSNPN; CDR2 reads SVGIG (reference sequence). The germline V and J ends were trimmed by 1 base and 4 bases, with 13 bases remaining between them. CDR3 DNA sequence: TGTGCCTGGAGTGACCTCAGGGGAAGCACTGAAGCTTTCTTT. Translating it yields CAWSDLRGSTEAFF. Variable domain in full (rest from reference TRBV30 and TRBJ1-1): SQTIHQWPATLVQPVGSPLSLECTVEGTSNPNLYWYRQAAGRGLQLLFYSVGIGQISSEVPQNLSASRPQDRQFILSSKKLLLSDSGFYLCAWSDLRGSTEAFFGQGTRLTVV.

The J gene is TRBJ1-1, the V gene TRBV7-2, with a weak D call TRBD1 (5 bases). The CDR3 is 15 amino acids. From germline, CDR1 is SGHTA and CDR2 FQGNSA. Between the trimmed V and J ends, which lost 2 bases and 1 base, there was a span of 11 bases. Written as DNA, the CDR3 is TGTGCCAGCAGCTTACCCACAGGCTCGAACACTGAAGCTTTCTTT. Amino acids: CASSLPTGSNTEAFF. Looking up the rest from reference TRBV7-2 and TRBJ1-1 gives the full variable domain: GAGVSQSPSNKVTEKGKDVELRCDPISGHTALYWYRQSLGQGLEFLIYFQGNSAPDKSGLPSDRFSAERTGGSVSTLTIQRTQQEDSAVYLCASSLPTGSNTEAFFGQGTRLTVV.

The rearrangement uses TRBV28 and TRBJ1-1; TRBD1 is a possible D gene (6 bases). Trimming took off 5 bases at V and 6 bases at J, with 16 bases between the two ends. CDR3 size: 14 residues. Per the germline V gene, CDR1 is MDHEN and CDR2 is SYDVKM. This chain's CDR3 is CASSRLPGASEAFF. CDR3 sequence (DNA): TGTGCCAGCAGTCGTCTGCCGGGGGCATCTGAAGCTTTCTTT. The whole variable domain, remainder taken from reference TRBV28 and TRBJ1-1, is DVKVTQSSRYLVKRTGEKVFLECVQDMDHENMFWYRQDPGLGLRLIYFSYDVKMKEKGDIPEGYSVSREKKERFSLILESASTNQTSMYLCASSRLPGASEAFFGQGTRLTVV.

The gene calls are TRBV5-4 and TRBJ1-1; 8 bases are shared with TRBD1. The CDR3 has 14 amino acids. CDR1 is SGHNT and CDR2 is YYREEE in the germline V gene (reference sequence). With V trimmed by 5 bases and J by 2 bases, 5 bases remained unmatched. CDR3 protein: CASSHRGDNTEAFF. CDR3 sequence (DNA): TGTGCCAGCAGTCACAGGGGGGATAACACTGAAGCTTTCTTT.

The table lists this clone with a count of one. The chain is built from TRBV28 and TRBJ1-5; 8 positions match TRBD1. Trimming took 3 bases from V and 0 from J; bases not matched to a gene: 10. The CDR3 has 18 residues. CDR1 and CDR2 from the germline V gene are MDHEN and SYDVKM. CDR3 in amino acids: CASSLTGVFWSSNQPQHF. The CDR3 DNA is TGTGCCAGCAGTTTGACAGGGGTCTTTTGGAGTAGCAATCAGCCCCAGCATTTT.